The 7 T cell receptor beta chains in this list originate from one sample, sequenced in a study of PD-1 blockade in classical Hodgkin lymphoma. Sequencing was performed with immunoSEQ multiplex PCR; in TCRdb, only in-frame clones are kept and a portion is missing. The table includes about 22,000 clones, roughly 94% detected once. As to time point: newly diagnosed, previously untreated cHL patient sample. What was sequenced was peripheral blood mononuclear cells (PBMCs). The source of these receptors is a human donor with classical Hodgkin lymphoma.

The rearrangement joins TRBV4-2 to TRBJ2-5; 12 positions agree with TRBD2. The trim removed 4 bases at V and 5 bases at J, leaving 11 bases unmatched. CDR3 length: 17 residues. Germline CDR1 reads LGHNA; CDR2 reads YNFKEQ. The CDR3 DNA reads TGTGCCAGCAGCCCACGGGCTAGCGGGGGGGTCATCGAGACCCAGTACTTC. The encoded protein is CASSPRASGGVIETQYF.

This clone occurred once. The CDR3 sequence: CASSEGTRSGELFF. Written as DNA, the CDR3 is TGCGCCAGCAGTGAAGGGACTAGGTCCGGGGAGCTGTTTTTT. The chain is built from TRBV10-2 and TRBJ2-2; 8 nucleotides agree with TRBD2. V lost 3 bases and J lost 6; bases outside the gene matches: 3. This CDR3 has 14 amino acids. Germline V CDR1 and CDR2: WSHSY, SAAADI.

V usage is TRBV7-9 and J usage is TRBJ2-3, with 14 bases aligning to TRBD2. V dropped 3 bases and J dropped 4; count of bases not matched to a gene: 9. CDR1 is SEHNR, CDR2 FQNEAQ, per germline (reference sequence). This CDR3 has 18 residues. For the CDR3, the DNA is TGTGCCAGCAGCTTGGACCCCCGGACTAGCGGGGGGTCAGATACGCAGTATTTT. It yields the protein CASSLDPRTSGGSDTQYF. Full variable domain (outside the CDR3, taken from reference TRBV7-9 and TRBJ2-3): DTGVSQNPRHKITKRGQNVTFRCDPISEHNRLYWYRQTLGQGPEFLTYFQNEAQLEKSRLLSDRFSAERPKGSFSTLEIQRTEQGDSAMYLCASSLDPRTSGGSDTQYFGPGTRLTVL.

This chain uses TRBV27 with TRBJ1-2, with D tentatively TRBD1 (6 bases). V shed 0 bases and J shed 4 bases, with 12 bases lying between them. The CDR3 has 15 amino acids. Germline assignment: CDR1 MNHEY and CDR2 SMNVEV (reference sequence). The CDR3 protein is CASSLSKGTLYGYTF. For the CDR3, the DNA is TGTGCCAGCAGTTTATCGAAGGGGACACTCTATGGCTACACCTTC.

The chain links TRBV11-2 to TRBJ2-5; either TRBD1 or TRBD2 may fit D (6 bases each). The CDR3 sequence is 15 residues long. Germline loops: CDR1 SGHAT, CDR2 FQNNGV. Trimming left V 5 bases short and J 4 bases short, with 17 bases between. The CDR3 here is CASSLIRLGGETQYF. DNA for the CDR3: TGTGCCAGCAGCCTCATCCGACTAGGGGGAGAGACCCAGTACTTC.

The J gene is TRBJ1-1, the V gene TRBV4-1, with 11 bases fitting TRBD1. The germline V gene has CDR1 MGHRA and CDR2 YSYEKL. This CDR3 is 17 amino acids long. J lost 4 bases, V lost 6 bases, and 13 bases had no gene match. The CDR3 protein is CASSPIYLGTGGTEAFF. CDR3 sequence (DNA): TGCGCCAGCAGTCCGATTTATCTCGGGACAGGGGGCACTGAAGCTTTCTTT.

The chain combines TRBV27 with TRBJ2-5, with 7 positions matching TRBD2. V dropped 1 base and J dropped 4; count of bases not matched to a gene: 9. Germline-derived CDR1 and CDR2 are MNHEY and SMNVEV (reference sequence). There are 16 residues in the CDR3. The CDR3 DNA reads as TGTGCCAGCAGTTTATATATGACGGGGGGTGGAGAGACCCAGTACTTC. Translating it yields CASSLYMTGGGETQYF.